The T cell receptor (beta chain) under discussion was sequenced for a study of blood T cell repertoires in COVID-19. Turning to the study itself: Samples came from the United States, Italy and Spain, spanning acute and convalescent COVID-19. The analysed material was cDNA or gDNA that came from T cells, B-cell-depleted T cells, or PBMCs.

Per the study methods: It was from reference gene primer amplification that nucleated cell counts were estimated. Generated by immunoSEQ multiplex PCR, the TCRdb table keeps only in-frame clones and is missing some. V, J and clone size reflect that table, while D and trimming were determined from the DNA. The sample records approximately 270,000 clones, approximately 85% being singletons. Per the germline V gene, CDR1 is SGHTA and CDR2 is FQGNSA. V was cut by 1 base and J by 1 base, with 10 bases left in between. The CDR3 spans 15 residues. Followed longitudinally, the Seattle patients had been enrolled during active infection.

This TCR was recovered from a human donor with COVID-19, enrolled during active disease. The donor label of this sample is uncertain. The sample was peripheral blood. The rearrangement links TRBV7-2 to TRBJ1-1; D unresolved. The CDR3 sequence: CASSLGPGGNTEAFF. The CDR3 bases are TGTGCCAGCAGCTTAGGGCCCGGAGGGAACACTGAAGCTTTCTTT.